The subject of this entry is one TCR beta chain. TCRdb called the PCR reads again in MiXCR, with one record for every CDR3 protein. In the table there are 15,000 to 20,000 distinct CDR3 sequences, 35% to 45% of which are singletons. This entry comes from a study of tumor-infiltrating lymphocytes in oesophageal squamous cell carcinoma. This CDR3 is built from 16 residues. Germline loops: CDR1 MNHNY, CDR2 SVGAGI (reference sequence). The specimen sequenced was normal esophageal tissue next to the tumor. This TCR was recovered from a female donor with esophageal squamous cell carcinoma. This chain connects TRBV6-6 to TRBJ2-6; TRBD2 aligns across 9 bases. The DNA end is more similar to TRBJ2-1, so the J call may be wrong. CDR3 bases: TGTGCCAGCGGTCGGGCGGGGGGGAGCTCCTACAATGAGCAGTTCTTC. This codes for CASGRAGGSSYNEQFF.